Listed below are T cell receptor beta chains from one sample, sequenced in a study of shared clonotypes between healthy human individuals. Using immunoSEQ multiplex PCR, the repertoire was profiled, and TCRdb retains in-frame clones only, with some absent. The sample holds fewer than 850,000 clones, 96% seen once. Sequencing input: naive CD8+ T cells sorted from blood. The origin of the receptors is a man aged 30 to 45 in good health. Each CDR3 is given with its conserved first and last residue.

v_gene	len	j_gene	CDR3aa
TRBV27	13	TRBJ2-3	CASAGGYGDTQYF
TRBV29-1	17	TRBJ1-5	CSVAYAAGTGAGQPQHF
TRBV6-1	13	TRBJ1-4	CASIGVVGEKLFF
TRBV9	17	TRBJ2-3	CASSVWGLAGGTDTQYF
TRBV25-1	11	TRBJ2-1	CASSDYNEQFF
TRBV27	13	TRBJ2-2	CASRRTGTGELFF
TRBV7-9	11	TRBJ2-7	CASSRGNEQYF
TRBV29-1	12	TRBJ2-1	CSVEVVGNEQFF
TRBV7-2	16	TRBJ1-2	CASSLRSRTDTFGYTF
TRBV10-3	14	TRBJ1-1	CAISEEQGNTEAFF
TRBV7-2	15	TRBJ2-7	CASSSRQGADLEQYF
TRBV28	12	TRBJ2-3	CASSLDTDTQYF
TRBV7-9	14	TRBJ2-2	CASTPNGNPGELFF
TRBV5-4	12	TRBJ2-2	CASSFVAGELFF
TRBV29-1	13	TRBJ2-3	CSVERSLTDTQYF
TRBV5-1	16	TRBJ2-1	CASSGTSIHSYNEQFF
TRBV29-1	15	TRBJ2-2	CSGLGLSANTGELFF
TRBV27	16	TRBJ2-3	CASSRGPDFLADTQYF
TRBV5-1	16	TRBJ2-7	CASSLGSSGSSYEQYF
TRBV7-9	17	TRBJ1-5	CASSLVGDRGRDQPQHF
TRBV25-1	14	TRBJ2-2	CASISGGAGGELFF
TRBV10-2	13	TRBJ2-4	CASNTGTMDIQYF
TRBV30	13	TRBJ2-1	CAIYSGTLLEQFF
TRBV2	16	TRBJ1-2	CASSAGERYTTIGYTF
TRBV29-1	15	TRBJ1-1	CSVRSGRRSNTEAFF
TRBV11-2	13	TRBJ2-7	CASSTGQPYEQYF
TRBV7-9	15	TRBJ2-4	CASSWTGEVKNIQYF
TRBV10-1	15	TRBJ2-2	CASSAGHGRSGELFF
TRBV5-6	14	TRBJ1-1	CASRPTYANTEAFF
TRBV7-9	15	TRBJ1-2	CASLRSSGGDYGYTF
TRBV7-9	19	TRBJ2-7	CASSFPKNMTGSHSYEQYF
TRBV27	15	TRBJ2-6	CASSLGESGANVLTF
TRBV7-3	15	TRBJ2-6	CASSPDWGGANVLTF
TRBV7-9	16	TRBJ2-7	CASSSSPSGTDYEQYF
TRBV7-2	14	TRBJ2-3	CASQASSSTDTQYF
TRBV18	17	TRBJ1-3	CASSPPTNTLSGNTIYF
TRBV11-2	18	TRBJ2-7	CASSPRTGTFGTIYEQYF
TRBV12-1	17	TRBJ2-1	CASSSGPGGERYNEQFF
TRBV11-2	12	TRBJ2-7	CASSSLGYEQYF
TRBV7-9	17	TRBJ2-7	CASSLGKGVGGPHEQYF
TRBV7-9	15	TRBJ1-4	CASSPGTATNEKLFF
TRBV27	12	TRBJ1-2	CASSSRGYGYTF
TRBV6-5	12	TRBJ2-3	CASRDIGYTQYF
TRBV9	14	TRBJ2-7	CASSSRGSSYEQYF
TRBV5-4	13	TRBJ2-7	CASSLASGVEQYF
TRBV7-9	15	TRBJ2-7	CASSLGYGGILEQYF
TRBV25-1	13	TRBJ2-7	CASSPGESYEQYF
TRBV5-8	14	TRBJ2-1	CASSLGDGTDEQFF
TRBV4-1	13	TRBJ2-7	CASSQLTDRLQYF
TRBV29-1	13	TRBJ2-7	CSAQDRVSYEQYF
TRBV14	17	TRBJ1-4	CASSQDLGAMTNEKLFF
TRBV2	16	TRBJ2-5	CASSEGGGKDWETQYF